This T cell receptor beta chain was sequenced for a study of blood T cell repertoires in COVID-19. Study in general: The United States, Italy and Spain were the sources of the acute and convalescent COVID-19 samples.

Participants were aged roughly 18 to 100 years from approximately 23 US areas. Donors of Cohort 3 who recovered were those that had two negative PCRs, clearance, or symptom resolution. The CDR3 is 12 residues long. The germline V gene has CDR1 SGHTA and CDR2 FQGTGA. V dropped 5 bases and J dropped 9 bases, with 13 bases sitting between them. Sequencing was performed with immunoSEQ multiplex PCR; in TCRdb, only in-frame clones are kept and a portion is missing. Of more than 300,000 clones listed, approximately 90% are singletons. The TCR was taken from a woman between 18 and 29 years old who had recovered from COVID-19. The chain recombines TRBV7-3 with TRBJ1-2, with D possibly matching TRBD1 (6 bases). Sequencing was done on a sample of PBMCs or T cells enriched from blood (not recorded which). The chain's CDR3 is CASSLTGYSYTF. The CDR3 region has the DNA TGTGCCAGCAGCCTCACAGGGTACAGCTACACCTTC.